A single T cell receptor beta chain is shown here with its context. The antigen is unknown. V was clipped by 1 base and J by 0 bases, with 4 bases between them. This CDR3 is 14 amino acids long. CDR1 is MNHEY and CDR2 is SMNVEV in the germline V gene (reference sequence). The data were obtained in a study of T cell responses to AZD1222 COVID-19 vaccine. Whole-study findings and limits: Spike-specific TCR breadth and depth both grew after two AZD1222 doses. Spike was spanned by vaccine-associated CD4 TCRs, which were dominant at 160-218 and 743-854. Baseline seropositives among AZD1222 recipients totaled only 5 to 7. Every sample of the repertoires postdated the peak T cell response.

The table came from immunoSEQ multiplex PCR; TCRdb's copy has only in-frame clones and leaves some out. The sample yields approximately 130,000 clones, roughly nine tenths seen once. The rearrangement links TRBV27 to TRBJ1-5; D unresolved. The sample consisted of peripheral blood, taken on day 0 of AZD1222 vaccination. This clonotype originated in an adult in good health. The CDR3 reads CASSLYNSNQPQHF. In DNA, the CDR3 is TGTGCCAGCAGTTTATATAATAGCAATCAGCCCCAGCATTTT.